This TCR beta chain was captured by sequencing in a study of blood T cells in healthy people across ages. Study-wide findings and caveats: While age rose, TCR beta diversity per million T cells dropped in a roughly linear way.

As to this clonotype: What it binds is unknown.

Primers used in a second PCR of roughly 6 to 12 cycles were a sample-barcoded 5' primer and a J-beta primer mix. TCRdb re-called the 5' RACE reads through MiXCR, storing one row per CDR3 protein. The sample lists 800,000 to 1,000,000 distinct CDR3 sequences, around 49% occurring once. Germline V gives CDR1 MNHEY, CDR2 SVGAGI. CDR3 length: 14 amino acids. V shed 0 bases and J shed 11 bases, with 16 bases lying between them. The sequenced sample was blood. This chain links TRBV6-5 with TRBJ2-5, with D possibly matching TRBD2 (5 bases). The origin of this receptor is a man aged 25-45 years in good health. This chain's CDR3 is CASSYSTTYNEQYF. CDR3 sequence (DNA): TGTGCCAGCAGTTACTCGACTACTTACAATGAGCAGTACTTC.